The 30 T cell receptor beta chains below all came from one sample that was sequenced in a study of early T cells in non-severe SARS-CoV-2 infection. MiXCR, applied by TCRdb to the 5' RACE reads, yields one record per CDR3 protein. This sample has roughly 52,000 distinct CDR3 sequences; about 7.1% occur once, and the top ten carry 5.5% to 7.5%. Sequenced material: whole blood, taken at baseline. These TCRs come from an adult who was a healthcare worker with PCR-confirmed SARS-CoV-2 infection or an uninfected control (not recorded which).

The chain recombines TRBV20-1 with TRBJ2-5, with D tentatively TRBD1 or TRBD2 (5 bases each). The V gene's germline CDR1 is DFQATT and CDR2 SNEGSKA (reference sequence). Deletions cut 3 bases from V and 3 bases from J, with 20 bases between. This CDR3 region has 16 residues. CDR3 bases: TGCAGTGCTAGGGATGCTACGACCGGGACGGAAGAGACCCAGTACTTC. Its protein is CSARDATTGTEETQYF.

V and J are TRBV6-4 and TRBJ2-3; a weak D match, TRBD2 (5 bases). The CDR3 has 16 residues. V lost 7 bases and J lost 3, with 20 bases in between. CDR1 and CDR2 (germline): MRHNA, SNTAGT. CDR3 sequence: CASTRVGSTGTDTQYF. The CDR3 DNA follows: TGTGCCAGCACCCGAGTAGGCTCCACGGGAACAGATACGCAGTATTTT.

This clonotype came up many times. This chain uses TRBV2 with TRBJ2-2, with D possibly called TRBD1 or TRBD2 (5 bases each). The length of the CDR3 is 15 residues. Germline V gives CDR1 SNHLY, CDR2 FYNNEI. V lost 2 bases and J 4 bases, leaving 11 bases between the germline ends. The CDR3 spells CASSEFPGTTGELFF. Here the CDR3 DNA reads TGTGCCAGCAGTGAATTTCCGGGGACCACCGGGGAGCTGTTTTTT.

This clonotype occurred a few times. J is TRBJ2-5 and V is TRBV21-1; TRBD2 was called by the table and not checked on the DNA. TRBV21-1 constitutes a pseudogene. The CDR3 spans 20 residues. DNA for the CDR3: TGTGCCAGCGAATGCCCGGGACTAGCGGGGCGTGAGGGTGAGTCGGAGACCCAGTACTTC. Amino acid sequence: CASECPGLAGREGESETQYF.

This clonotype has a handful of counts. Possible read error: a much larger clone is one base away. This chain joins TRBV21-1 and TRBJ2-2. TRBV21-1 represents a pseudogene. The CDR3 is made up of 13 amino acids. As DNA, the CDR3 is TGTGCCAGCAGCAGCCTGAACACCGAGGAGCTGTTTTTT. It encodes CASSSLNTEELFF.

In its sample, this clonotype was seen a few times. V usage is TRBV6-1 and J usage is TRBJ1-2, with D perhaps TRBD1 (5 bases). Trimming took off 1 base at V and 4 bases at J, with 13 bases between the two ends. CDR3 length equals 15 residues. Germline CDR1 reads MNHNS; CDR2 reads SASEGT. CDR3 bases: TGTGCCAGCAGTGAAGGGATGGGGACTCGCTATGGCTACACCTTC. Translating gives CASSEGMGTRYGYTF.

This clonotype was detected a few times. The chain links TRBV6-5 to TRBJ2-5; the D gene is possibly TRBD1 (6 bases). This CDR3 is built from 14 residues. The V gene lost 6 bases and the J gene lost 5 bases, with 16 bases spanning the gap. Germline CDR1 and CDR2: MNHEY and SVGAGI. The CDR3 sequence: CASSYRTVGETQYF. Here the CDR3 DNA reads TGTGCCAGCAGCTACCGGACAGTAGGGGAGACCCAGTACTTC.

This clonotype was counted between two and nine times. This chain's CDR3 is CASSSQGFQHF. The CDR3 DNA is TGTGCCAGCAGTTCACAGGGGTTTCAGCATTTT. V gene TRBV28 combines with J gene TRBJ1-5, with 7 bases lining up with TRBD1. The J segment lost 13 bases and the V segment lost 4 bases, leaving 4 bases of the junction unmatched. Germline V gives CDR1 MDHEN, CDR2 SYDVKM. CDR3 size: 11 residues. The complete variable domain, with remaining parts taken from reference TRBV28 and TRBJ1-5, reads DVKVTQSSRYLVKRTGEKVFLECVQDMDHENMFWYRQDPGLGLRLIYFSYDVKMKEKGDIPEGYSVSREKKERFSLILESASTNQTSMYLCASSSQGFQHFGDGTRLSIL.

This clonotype was counted at least ten times. The gene calls are TRBV6-5 and TRBJ2-5; D is undetermined. Germline-derived CDR1 and CDR2 are MNHEY and SVGAGI. The CDR3 is 15 residues long. V gave up 2 bases and J gave up 2 bases, with 12 bases separating them. This CDR3 is CASSYSPNGQETQYF. CDR3 sequence (DNA): TGTGCCAGCAGTTACAGTCCGAACGGGCAAGAGACCCAGTACTTC.

This clonotype was seen a few times. The chain recombines TRBV20-1 with TRBJ2-5; 10 nucleotides align to TRBD1. Germline V gene data show CDR1 as DFQATT and CDR2 as SNEGSKA (reference sequence). The CDR3 runs 15 residues. V lost 3 bases and J lost 6; bases outside the gene matches: 10. The CDR3 protein is CSASRGQGIVKTQYF. The DNA for the CDR3 is TGCAGTGCTAGCCGGGGACAGGGGATTGTAAAGACCCAGTACTTC.

This clonotype came up many times. The chain employs TRBV7-6 and TRBJ2-3; no clear D gene. V shed 5 bases and J shed 6 bases, with 12 bases lying between them. Germline V CDR1 and CDR2: SGHVS, FNYEAQ. The length of the CDR3 is 13 residues. The DNA for the CDR3 is TGTGCCAGCAGCACAAACCCCCCCGATACGCAGTATTTT. Translated: CASSTNPPDTQYF. The entire variable domain, with the rest obtained from reference TRBV7-6 and TRBJ2-3, is as follows: GAGVSQSPRYKVTKRGQDVALRCDPISGHVSLYWYRQALGQGPEFLTYFNYEAQQDKSGLPNDRFSAERPEGSISTLTIQRTEQRDSAMYRCASSTNPPDTQYFGPGTRLTVL.

The V and J genes are TRBV2 and TRBJ2-2; TRBD2 is a possible D gene (5 bases). This CDR3 is built from 12 residues. Germline V gives CDR1 SNHLY, CDR2 FYNNEI. Trimming took 6 bases from V and 3 from J, leaving 5 bases between them. The CDR3 here is CASREDTGELFF. As DNA, the CDR3 is TGTGCCAGCAGGGAGGACACCGGGGAGCTGTTTTTT.

The sample holds many counts of this clonotype. V is TRBV7-2 and J is TRBJ2-5; possible D gene TRBD2, 7 bases. Trimming pared 1 base from V and 2 bases from J, leaving 17 bases between. The CDR3 extends over 17 amino acids. From germline, CDR1 is SGHTA and CDR2 FQGNSA. CDR3 protein: CASSLVLAGAAQETQYF. The CDR3 DNA reads TGTGCCAGCAGCTTAGTTCTGGCGGGGGCGGCACAAGAGACCCAGTACTTC.

V is TRBV7-2 and J is TRBJ2-7; D gene uncertain. V was cut by 0 bases and J by 0 bases, with 12 bases left in between. The CDR3 covers 16 residues. Germline-derived CDR1 and CDR2 are SGHTA and FQGNSA. CDR3 nucleotide sequence: TGTGCCAGCAGCTTAGCGAGGACGCAGACCTCCTACGAGCAGTACTTC. Translated: CASSLARTQTSYEQYF.

This clonotype was observed at least ten times. CDR3 amino acids: CASSGTEHNEQFF. The CDR3 DNA is TGTGCCAGCAGTGGGACGGAACACAATGAGCAGTTCTTC. The rearrangement uses TRBV2 and TRBJ2-1; the D is unclear. CDR3 length: 13 amino acids. Trimming took off 4 bases at V and 5 bases at J, with 9 bases between the two ends. The V gene's germline CDR1 is SNHLY and CDR2 FYNNEI.

The CDR3 is CASSSDPQTRNIQYF. In DNA, the CDR3 is TGTGCCAGCAGTTCAGATCCGCAAACTCGAAACATTCAGTACTTC. The genes are TRBV6-1 and TRBJ2-4; unclear D gene. Deletions cut 5 bases from V and 6 bases from J, with 17 bases between. The CDR3 is 15 residues long. The germline V gene encodes CDR1 MNHNS and CDR2 SASEGT.

The sample holds many counts of this clonotype. V is TRBV7-2 and J is TRBJ2-3; D is tentatively TRBD1 or TRBD2 (5 bases each). V was shortened by 8 bases and J by 3 bases, with 18 bases between the two germline ends. Germline assignment: CDR1 SGHTA and CDR2 FQGNSA. This CDR3 has 15 residues. The CDR3: CASATGAVRTDTQYF. The CDR3 DNA reads as TGTGCCAGCGCGACCGGGGCCGTTAGAACAGATACGCAGTATTTT.

The sample holds a few counts of this clonotype. The V gene is TRBV18, the J gene TRBJ2-7, with 7 nucleotides matching TRBD2. Germline assignment: CDR1 KGHSH and CDR2 LQKENI. Losses at the gene ends were 1 base for V and 5 bases for J; bases not matched to a gene: 11. CDR3 length: 16 amino acids. The CDR3 spells CASSPRPSGSGNEQYF. The CDR3 DNA reads TGTGCCAGCTCACCACGACCTAGCGGAAGTGGAAACGAGCAGTACTTC.

This clonotype has more than one count but fewer than ten. The chain is built from TRBV7-2 and TRBJ2-1; D might be TRBD1 or TRBD2, each matching 7 bases. The CDR3 length is 15 residues. V was cut by 2 bases and J by 1 base, with 9 bases left in between. Germline assignment: CDR1 SGHTA and CDR2 FQGNSA. The CDR3 DNA is TGTGCCAGCAGCTTACAGGGGGGGTCCTACAATGAGCAGTTCTTC. Protein: CASSLQGGSYNEQFF.

This clonotype was detected many times. J is TRBJ2-7 and V is TRBV4-2; D is unclear. Germline V gene lookup returns CDR1 LGHNA and CDR2 YNFKEQ. Between the trimmed V and J ends, which lost 0 bases and 1 base, there was a span of 19 bases. The CDR3 is 18 residues long. CDR3 sequence (DNA): TGTGCCAGCAGCCAAGAGCCTTTCTGGTTGGGTAGGTCCTACGAGCAGTACTTC. This gives the protein CASSQEPFWLGRSYEQYF.

The chain recombines TRBV29-1 with TRBJ2-3; D is possibly TRBD2 (6 bases). Trimming pared 0 bases from V and 7 bases from J, leaving 11 bases between. Germline V gene lookup returns CDR1 SQVTM and CDR2 ANQGSEA. The CDR3 loop spans 13 amino acids. CDR3 region: CSVEDLAGNTQYF. DNA of the CDR3: TGCAGCGTTGAAGATCTGGCGGGAAATACGCAGTATTTT.

There are many counts of this clonotype. V is TRBV7-9 and J is TRBJ2-1; 8 positions agree with TRBD2. This CDR3 has 17 residues. V was pared by 6 bases and J by 7 bases, with 17 bases of the junction left unmatched. The germline CDR1 and CDR2 sequences are SEHNR and FQNEAQ (reference sequence). The CDR3 sequence: CASRRKAGTSLVNEQFF. CDR3 sequence (DNA): TGTGCCAGCAGAAGAAAAGCCGGGACTAGTCTGGTAAATGAGCAGTTCTTC.

This clonotype was recorded a few times. V is TRBV13 and J is TRBJ2-1; 14 positions agree with TRBD2. V was clipped by 4 bases and J by 9 bases; unmatched bases: 5. The germline V gene has CDR1 PRHDT and CDR2 FYEKMQ (reference sequence). This CDR3 contains 15 residues. As DNA, the CDR3 is TGTGCCAGCAGCTCGGGACTAGCGGGGGAAGTTGAGCAGTTCTTC. Translated: CASSSGLAGEVEQFF.

This sequence joins TRBV20-1 and TRBJ1-6; D not certain. Trimming took 4 bases from V and 9 from J, leaving 13 bases between them. CDR1 is DFQATT and CDR2 is SNEGSKA in the germline V gene (reference sequence). The CDR3 totals 13 residues. The CDR3 sequence is CSATGPGGSPLHF. The CDR3 bases are TGCAGTGCTACTGGGCCCGGCGGTTCACCCCTCCACTTT.

The chain recombines TRBV7-2 with TRBJ2-3; D unclear. The CDR3 sequence is 13 residues long. V was shortened by 3 bases and J by 4 bases, with 8 bases between the two germline ends. Germline V lookup: CDR1 SGHTA, CDR2 FQGNSA. The chain's CDR3 is CASSFGFADTQYF. CDR3 nucleotide sequence: TGTGCCAGCAGCTTTGGATTTGCAGATACGCAGTATTTT.

This clonotype has more than one count but fewer than ten. The rearrangement joins TRBV5-1 to TRBJ2-6; D unclear. Per germline, CDR1 SGHRS and CDR2 YFSETQ. This CDR3 is 16 amino acids long. V lost 2 bases and J 2 bases, leaving 11 bases between the germline ends. The CDR3 DNA reads TGCGCCAGCAGCTTCTCCTCGTATCCTGGGGCCAACGTCCTGACTTTC. Protein: CASSFSSYPGANVLTF.

A few counts support this clonotype. The genes are TRBV6-2 or TRBV6-3 and TRBJ2-3; 8 bases match TRBD2. The CDR3 totals 12 residues. V was pared by 8 bases and J by 6 bases, with 4 bases of the junction left unmatched. Per the germline V gene, CDR1 is MNHEY and CDR2 is SVGEGT. This chain's CDR3 is CASRGGGDTQYF. The CDR3 DNA sequence: TGTGCCAGCCGGGGGGGCGGCGATACGCAGTATTTT.

This clonotype has ten or more counts. The chain is built from TRBV20-1 and TRBJ2-1; D is unclear. The ends were cut back, 0 bases at V and 4 bases at J, with 13 bases in the middle. This CDR3 region has 15 residues. CDR1 is DFQATT, CDR2 SNEGSKA, per germline (reference sequence). The chain's CDR3 is CSARDPRLQYNEQFF. The CDR3 nucleotides read TGCAGTGCTAGAGACCCCAGGTTGCAGTACAATGAGCAGTTCTTC.

This clonotype was counted at least ten times. This chain connects TRBV29-1 to TRBJ2-1, with 7 bases identical to TRBD1. The junction had 6 bases not matched to a gene; V was cut back by 4 bases and J by 6 bases. CDR3 length: 13 amino acids. Germline CDR1 SQVTM, CDR2 ANQGSEA. The CDR3, as DNA: TGCAGCGTTGCAGGGACAGCCGCCAATGAGCAGTTCTTC. Translating gives CSVAGTAANEQFF.

This chain connects TRBV7-9 to TRBJ2-1; 7 bases map to TRBD1. The CDR3 length is 13 residues. V lost 4 bases to trimming and J lost 5 bases; unmatched junction nucleotides: 2. CDR1 is SEHNR, CDR2 FQNEAQ, per germline (reference sequence). CDR3 in amino acids: CASSSGQNNEQFF. The CDR3, as DNA: TGTGCCAGCAGCTCGGGACAGAACAATGAGCAGTTCTTC.